This TCR beta chain came from a study of blood T cell repertoires in COVID-19. The ends lost 3 bases at V and 2 bases at J; junction bases unmatched: 10. The CDR3 length is 18 residues. Looked up from germline, CDR1 is SGHDT and CDR2 is YYEEEE. The assay was immunoSEQ multiplex PCR, and TCRdb's table has in-frame clones only and misses some. The sample lists 100,000 to 120,000 clones, more than 65% occurring once. Sequencing was done on a sample of peripheral blood. This sequence joins TRBV5-6 and TRBJ2-3; 12 bases agree with TRBD2. This clonotype was sampled from a man aged 45-60 years with acute or convalescent COVID-19. The CDR3 sequence is CASSSPRTSGAHTDTQYF. DNA of the CDR3: TGTGCCAGCAGCTCCCCACGGACTAGCGGGGCCCACACAGATACGCAGTATTTT. Full variable domain (remainder filled in from reference TRBV5-6 and TRBJ2-3): DAGVTQSPTHLIKTRGQQVTLRCSPKSGHDTVSWYQQALGQGPQFIFQYYEEEERQRGNFPDRFSGHQFPNYSSELNVNALLLGDSALYLCASSSPRTSGAHTDTQYFGPGTRLTVL.